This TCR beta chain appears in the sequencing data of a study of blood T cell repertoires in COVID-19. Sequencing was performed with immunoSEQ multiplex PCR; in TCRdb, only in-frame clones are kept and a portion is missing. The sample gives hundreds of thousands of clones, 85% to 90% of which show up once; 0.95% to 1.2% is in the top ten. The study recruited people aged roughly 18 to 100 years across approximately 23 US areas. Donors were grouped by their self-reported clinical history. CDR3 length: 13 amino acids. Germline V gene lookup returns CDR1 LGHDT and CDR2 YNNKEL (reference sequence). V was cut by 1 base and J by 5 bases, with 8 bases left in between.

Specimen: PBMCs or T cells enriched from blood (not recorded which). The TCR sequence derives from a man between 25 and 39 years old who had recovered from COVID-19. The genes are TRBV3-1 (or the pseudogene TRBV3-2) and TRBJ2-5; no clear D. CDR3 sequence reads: CASSQAVSETQYF. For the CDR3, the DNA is TGTGCCAGCAGCCAAGCCGTGTCTGAGACCCAGTACTTC.